This TCR beta chain appears in the sequencing data of a study of control samples from healthy donors and cancer patients. This CDR3 contains 15 residues. V gave up 5 bases and J gave up 2 bases; unmatched junction bases: 5. Germline CDR1 reads SGHTA; CDR2 reads FQGTGA. TCRdb's table, derived via immunoSEQ multiplex PCR, lists solely in-frame clones and lacks some. Seen here are about 98,000 clones, about four fifths observed once, and the top ten hold roughly 2%. This TCR was recovered from a man in his sixties in good health. This chain joins TRBV7-3 and TRBJ2-1; 8 bases agree with TRBD1. Source material: blood. The CDR3 protein is CASSAGTGPYNEQFF. The CDR3 nucleotides are TGTGCCAGCAGCGCCGGGACAGGTCCCTACAATGAGCAGTTCTTC.